This T cell receptor (beta chain) is drawn from a study of blood T cell repertoires in COVID-19. Overall study context: Samples representing acute and convalescent COVID-19 were sourced from the United States, Italy and Spain. PBMCs, B-cell-depleted T cells, or T cells provided the cDNA or gDNA that made up the material.

Original handling: Cell counts per sample came from amplifying reference gene primers. TCRdb's table, derived via immunoSEQ multiplex PCR, lists solely in-frame clones and lacks some. The V and J calls and clone size were taken over from that table, and D and trimming were inferred from the DNA. The repertoire consists of a few hundred thousand clones, with around 86% occurring once and the leading ten covering over 7.5%. CDR1 is MRHNA and CDR2 is SNTAGT in the germline V gene. The CDR3 is 14 residues long. With 4 bases removed from V and 0 bases from J, the gap between germline ends came to 8 bases.

The clonotype originates from a man between 35 and 55 years old who had recovered from COVID-19. Sequenced input: peripheral blood. The rearrangement uses TRBV6-4 and TRBJ2-3; D is possibly TRBD2 (5 bases). This CDR3 reads CASSVEGSTDTQYF. CDR3 in DNA: TGTGCCAGCAGTGTAGAGGGAAGCACAGATACGCAGTATTTT.